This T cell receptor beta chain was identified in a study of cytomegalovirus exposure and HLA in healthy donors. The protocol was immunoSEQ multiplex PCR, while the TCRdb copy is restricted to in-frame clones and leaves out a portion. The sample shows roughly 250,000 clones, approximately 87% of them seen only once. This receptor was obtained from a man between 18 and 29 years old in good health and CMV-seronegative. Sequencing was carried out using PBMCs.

The CDR3 loop is CASSLVWTSGQETQYF. CDR3 in DNA: TGTGCCAGCAGCTTAGTATGGACTAGCGGGCAAGAGACCCAGTACTTC. The chain couples TRBV7-8 to TRBJ2-5; 11 bases match TRBD2. The J segment lost 2 bases and the V segment lost 1 base, leaving 3 bases of the junction unmatched. The germline gives CDR1 SGHVS, CDR2 FQNEAQ. The length of the CDR3 is 16 residues.